This is a list of T cell receptor beta chains from one sample in a study of shared clonotypes between healthy human individuals. The repertoire was sequenced with immunoSEQ multiplex PCR; TCRdb's copy has only in-frame clones and lacks some. The repertoire holds some 630,000 clones, with approximately 96% as singletons. The material sequenced was naive CD8+ T cells sorted from blood. These receptors all stem from a woman aged 25 to 39 in good health. The CDR3 runs from the conserved cysteine through the conserved F or W. A D gene is named only where the DNA matches it firmly. Size is omitted from some rows. Given values are once, few, many or a class for expanded clones.

D gene,clone size,V gene,J gene,CDR3 protein,CDR3 DNA
TRBD1,-,TRBV4-1,TRBJ1-1,CASSPGGLNTEAFF,TGCGCCAGCAGTCCAGGGGGACTGAACACTGAAGCTTTCTTT
-,-,TRBV5-8,TRBJ2-7,CASSLAGVDYEQYF,TGTGCCAGCAGCTTGGCGGGGGTCGACTACGAGCAGTACTTC
TRBD2,-,TRBV9,TRBJ2-1,CASSASGRGRDEQFF,TGTGCCAGCAGCGCGAGCGGGAGAGGTAGGGATGAGCAGTTCTTC
TRBD2,-,TRBV30,TRBJ2-3,CAWRERESTDTQYF,TGTGCCTGGAGAGAGCGGGAGAGCACAGATACGCAGTATTTT
-,-,TRBV14,TRBJ1-1,CASSQDWAGAQDEAFF,TGTGCCAGCAGCCAAGATTGGGCAGGGGCCCAAGATGAAGCTTTCTTT
TRBD1,few,TRBV29-1,TRBJ1-1,CSGGTAMNTEAFF,TGCAGCGGCGGGACAGCCATGAACACTGAAGCTTTCTTT
-,-,TRBV27,TRBJ2-7,CASRDLGSYEQYF,TGTGCCAGCAGGGATTTGGGGTCCTACGAGCAGTACTTC
TRBD1,-,TRBV5-1,TRBJ1-1,CASSLPPGQGEPEAFF,TGCGCCAGCAGCTTGCCCCCGGGACAGGGCGAGCCTGAAGCTTTCTTT
-,-,TRBV27,TRBJ2-1,CASSFTGSPYNEQFF,TGTGCCAGCAGTTTTACCGGGAGCCCTTACAATGAGCAGTTCTTC
-,-,TRBV6-1,TRBJ1-1,CASRNEGSQAFF,TGTGCCAGCAGAAACGAGGGGAGTCAGGCTTTCTTT
TRBD2,-,TRBV27,TRBJ2-7,CASSSRGGVRSYEQYF,TGTGCCAGCAGTTCCCGCGGGGGGGTTCGGTCCTACGAGCAGTACTTC
-,-,TRBV28,TRBJ2-3,CASSLGILPLTDTQYF,TGTGCCAGCAGTTTAGGGATCCTCCCCCTCACAGATACGCAGTATTTT
-,-,TRBV6-1,TRBJ1-1,CAGSDWEGTEAFF,TGTGCCGGCAGCGATTGGGAGGGCACTGAAGCTTTCTTT
-,-,TRBV28,TRBJ2-7,CASSVGATRLRDEQYF,TGTGCCAGCAGTGTGGGGGCGACCCGGCTCAGGGACGAGCAGTACTTC
TRBD2,-,TRBV7-6,TRBJ2-7,CASSSFSGGTYEQYF,TGTGCCAGCAGCTCTTTTAGCGGGGGAACCTACGAGCAGTACTTC
TRBD2,once,TRBV29-1,TRBJ2-4,CSVGGGDKNIQYF,TGCAGCGTTGGGGGAGGGGACAAAAACATTCAGTACTTC
-,-,TRBV30,TRBJ1-1,CAWSREREAFF,TGTGCCTGGAGCAGGGAGAGAGAAGCTTTCTTT
TRBD2,once,TRBV5-1,TRBJ2-1,CASSLAASGRHNEQFF,TGCGCCAGCAGCTTGGCCGCTAGCGGGAGACATAATGAGCAGTTCTTC
-,-,TRBV19,TRBJ2-3,CASSIASTDTQYF,TGTGCCAGTAGTATAGCAAGCACAGATACGCAGTATTTT
-,-,TRBV6-1,TRBJ2-7,CASSEALGAGIDEQYF,TGTGCCAGCAGTGAAGCGTTAGGGGCAGGGATCGACGAGCAGTACTTC
-,-,TRBV2,TRBJ2-7,CASSEGPLVTYEQYF,TGTGCCAGCAGTGAAGGGCCCCTAGTAACCTACGAGCAGTACTTC
-,-,TRBV5-1,TRBJ2-2,CASSSRDYTGELFF,TGCGCCAGCAGCTCCCGGGACTACACCGGGGAGCTGTTTTTT
-,once,TRBV28,TRBJ1-6,CASSLSDWGNLHNSPLHF,TGTGCCAGCAGTTTATCGGATTGGGGGAACCTACATAATTCACCCCTCCACTTT
-,-,TRBV2,TRBJ2-3,CASSEQGLYGTDTQYF,TGTGCCAGCAGCGAGCAAGGGCTTTATGGGACAGATACGCAGTATTTT
-,-,TRBV28,TRBJ2-7,CASSSRDFYEQYF,TGTGCCAGCAGTTCGCGGGATTTCTACGAGCAGTACTTC
-,-,TRBV13,TRBJ2-2,CASSFGTNTGELFF,TGTGCCAGCAGCTTCGGGACGAACACCGGGGAGCTGTTTTTT
-,-,TRBV27,TRBJ2-1,CASTEREPTYNEQFF,TGTGCCAGCACCGAACGCGAACCAACCTACAATGAGCAGTTCTTC
TRBD2,-,TRBV18,TRBJ2-2,CASSPSKGLAADTGELFF,TGTGCCAGCTCACCATCAAAAGGGCTAGCGGCAGACACCGGGGAGCTGTTTTTT
-,-,TRBV29-1,TRBJ2-1,CSAQTQEDEQFF,TGCAGCGCCCAAACGCAGGAGGATGAGCAGTTCTTC
TRBD2,-,TRBV15,TRBJ2-1,CATSRDKREEEFF,TGTGCCACCAGCAGAGATAAGCGGGAGGAGGAGTTCTTC
TRBD1,once,TRBV7-9,TRBJ2-7,CASSLQDRAGEQYF,TGTGCCAGCAGCCTGCAGGACAGGGCGGGCGAGCAGTACTTC
-,-,TRBV4-1,TRBJ2-2,CASSQVRAGGELFF,TGCGCCAGCAGCCAAGTACGGGCAGGCGGGGAGCTGTTTTTT
-,-,TRBV4-1,TRBJ2-7,CASSQDLWTEAYEQYF,TGCGCCAGCAGCCAAGATCTATGGACAGAAGCCTACGAGCAGTACTTC
-,-,TRBV2,TRBJ1-5,CASSERLSNQPQHF,TGTGCCAGCAGTGAACGGCTTAGCAATCAGCCCCAGCATTTT
-,-,TRBV19,TRBJ1-1,CASSDRNTEAFF,TGTGCCAGCAGCGACCGGAACACTGAAGCTTTCTTT
-,-,TRBV19,TRBJ1-2,CASSIGDYGYTF,TGTGCCAGTAGTATAGGGGACTATGGCTACACCTTC
TRBD1,-,TRBV4-1,TRBJ2-7,CASSLLSGQGQRAYEQYF,TGCGCCAGCAGCCTATTAAGTGGACAGGGTCAAAGAGCCTACGAGCAGTACTTC
-,-,TRBV5-8,TRBJ2-2,CASSFLGGITGELFF,TGTGCCAGCAGCTTTCTGGGGGGCATCACCGGGGAGCTGTTTTTT
-,-,TRBV7-9,TRBJ2-5,CASSPTRQETQYF,TGTGCCAGCAGCCCTACTAGGCAAGAGACCCAGTACTTC
TRBD1,-,TRBV4-1,TRBJ2-1,CASSSRQGSYNEQFF,TGCGCCAGCAGCTCCCGACAGGGTTCCTACAATGAGCAGTTCTTC
-,-,TRBV7-9,TRBJ1-2,CASSLPTTLSGNYGYTF,TGTGCCAGCAGCTTACCAACAACCCTTTCTGGGAACTATGGCTACACCTTC
TRBD2,-,TRBV28,TRBJ2-7,CASRPLAGGGFLVYEQYF,TGTGCCAGCAGACCTTTAGCGGGAGGTGGTTTTCTCGTCTACGAGCAGTACTTC
-,-,TRBV7-9,TRBJ2-5,CASSLDNREEETQYF,TGTGCCAGCAGCTTAGATAACAGGGAAGAGGAGACCCAGTACTTC
TRBD2,-,TRBV9,TRBJ2-1,CASSVSGSNEQFF,TGTGCCAGCAGCGTAAGCGGGAGCAATGAGCAGTTCTTC
-,-,TRBV14,TRBJ2-5,CASSQDGLAWETQYF,TGTGCCAGCAGCCAAGATGGGCTAGCGTGGGAGACCCAGTACTTC
TRBD2,-,TRBV5-1,TRBJ2-7,CASRGGAEQYF,TGCGCCAGCCGGGGAGGGGCCGAGCAGTACTTC
TRBD1,once,TRBV27,TRBJ2-7,CASSTGTVAYEQYF,TGTGCCAGCAGCACCGGGACAGTCGCTTACGAGCAGTACTTC
-,once,TRBV29-1,TRBJ1-3,CSVLLQNGNTIYF,TGCAGCGTTCTTTTACAAAATGGAAACACCATATATTTT
TRBD2,-,TRBV4-2,TRBJ2-3,CASSQEPSGNGDTQYF,TGTGCCAGCAGCCAAGAGCCTAGCGGGAATGGAGATACGCAGTATTTT
-,-,TRBV5-4,TRBJ2-1,CASSLPPYNEQFF,TGTGCCAGCAGCTTACCCCCCTACAATGAGCAGTTCTTC
-,-,TRBV27,TRBJ1-1,CASSFGGLNTEAFF,TGTGCCAGCAGTTTCGGGGGCCTGAACACTGAAGCTTTCTTT
TRBD2,-,TRBV9,TRBJ2-3,CASSFSGRGTDTQYF,TGTGCCAGCAGCTTTAGCGGGCGGGGCACAGATACGCAGTATTTT
TRBD1,-,TRBV27,TRBJ1-1,CASSAQQGVNTEAFF,TGTGCCAGCAGTGCCCAACAGGGGGTCAACACTGAAGCTTTCTTT
-,-,TRBV28,TRBJ1-1,CASTLVYGLTEAFF,TGTGCCAGCACCCTAGTTTATGGGTTGACTGAAGCTTTCTTT